The 3 T cell receptor beta chains below come from one sample, sequenced in a study of metastatic and nonmetastatic thyroid tumors. TCRdb reprocessed the PCR reads using MiXCR. The sample contains over 10,000 clones, over 10% of which appear only once. There were no patients who had received any treatment before thyroid surgery. Source material: blood. These receptors all come from a female donor with papillary thyroid cancer or a benign thyroid nodule (not recorded which). Some clones in this sample may be carry-over from other donors' samples.

This clone was picked up many times. The V and J genes are TRBV20-1 and TRBJ1-4, with D perhaps TRBD1 (5 bases). V was pared by 3 bases and J by 7 bases, with 12 bases between. Germline V gene lookup returns CDR1 DFQATT and CDR2 SNEGSKA (reference sequence). There are 13 residues in the CDR3. The CDR3 is CSASTGRGEKLFF. The CDR3 nucleotides read TGCAGTGCTAGTACGGGGCGCGGTGAAAAACTGTTTTTT.

This clone was observed at least ten times. This chain links TRBV20-1 with TRBJ1-6, with D perhaps matching TRBD1 (5 bases). V shed 7 bases and J shed 8 bases, with 12 bases lying between them. The CDR3 has 12 residues. Germline V lookup: CDR1 DFQATT, CDR2 SNEGSKA (reference sequence). This chain's CDR3 is CSVQGGDSPLHF. In nucleotides, the CDR3 is TGCAGTGTCCAGGGAGGGGATTCACCCCTCCACTTT.

This clone was detected ten times or more. The chain carries TRBV4-1 and TRBJ1-3; 7 bases line up with TRBD1. Unmatched junction bases numbered 9, after V lost 0 bases and J lost 4 bases. The CDR3 covers 17 residues. The germline CDR1 and CDR2 sequences are MGHRA and YSYEKL. The CDR3 reads CASSQDKGATVGNTIYF. The CDR3 DNA follows: TGCGCCAGCAGCCAAGATAAGGGGGCGACGGTCGGAAACACCATATATTTT.